One T cell receptor beta chain is described in this entry. TCRdb reprocessed the RT-PCR reads via MiXCR and lists one record per CDR3 protein. There are about 150,000 distinct CDR3 sequences in the sample; 30% to 45% occur only once, and less than 60% lies in the top ten. The data are from a study of patients and donors after allogeneic stem cell transplantation. CDR1 DFQATT and CDR2 SNEGSKA come from the germline V gene (reference sequence). The germline V and J ends were trimmed by 0 bases and 7 bases, with 12 bases remaining between them. There are 13 residues in the CDR3. The sequence came from a human donor who was either an allogeneic HSCT recipient or a stem cell or donor lymphocyte infusion donor (not recorded which). It is not recorded whose cells these are; they may come from a transplant donor. Source material: blood, either unsorted or a sorted T cell fraction (not recorded which). The chain has TRBV20-1 and TRBJ1-2, with D tentatively TRBD1 (6 bases). The CDR3 DNA is TGCAGTGCTAGAGATCCGGGGGCGGCTGGCTACACCTTC. Its protein is CSARDPGAAGYTF.